This passage covers 27 T cell receptor beta chains from one sample sequenced in a study of cytomegalovirus exposure and HLA in healthy donors. Use of 60 Vbeta and 13 Jbeta primers characterized the PCR. Using immunoSEQ multiplex PCR, the repertoire was profiled, and TCRdb retains in-frame clones only, with some absent. The sample includes around 180,000 clones, over 60% of them seen just once. Sequencing was done on a sample of PBMCs. The receptors shown here come from a woman aged 40 to 55 in good health and CMV-seronegative.

Worth noting for this clone: In the same sample, other DNA sequences code for this CDR3. This sequence joins TRBV30 and TRBJ2-5, with D tentatively TRBD1 (6 bases). Trimming shortened V by 0 bases and J by 4 bases, and 15 bases separated the two germline ends. This CDR3 has 15 residues. CDR1 GTSNPN and CDR2 SVGIG come from the germline V gene (reference sequence). CDR3 nucleotides: TGTGCCTGGAGTGTACAGGGAGTACAGTCAGAGACCCAGTACTTC. Its translation is CAWSVQGVQSETQYF.

Here the CDR3 reads CASSPRREDTEAFF. CDR3 DNA: TGTGCCAGCTCACCACGACGGGAGGACACTGAAGCTTTCTTT. The V call is TRBV18, the J call TRBJ1-1; D remains ambiguous. Between the trimmed V and J ends, which lost 1 base and 3 bases, there was a span of 9 bases. The germline V gene has CDR1 KGHSH and CDR2 LQKENI. This CDR3 contains 14 residues.

This clone was counted between two and nine times. The J gene is TRBJ2-3, the V gene TRBV6-5, with D perhaps TRBD2 (6 bases). There are 16 residues in the CDR3. V was trimmed by 0 bases and J by 0 bases, leaving 10 bases between them. Germline V gene data show CDR1 as MNHEY and CDR2 as SVGAGI. The CDR3 region is CASSYSDSGSTDTQYF. For the CDR3, the DNA is TGTGCCAGCAGTTACTCGGATAGCGGAAGCACAGATACGCAGTATTTT.

This clone was recorded a few times. CDR3 DNA: TGTGCCAGCAGCCCGCGAAGGGACAGCTACATGAACACTGAAGCTTTCTTT. Translation gives CASSPRRDSYMNTEAFF. The chain employs TRBV7-2 and TRBJ1-1; TRBD1 matches at 7 bases. V was pared by 5 bases and J by 0 bases, with 12 bases of the junction left unmatched. Per germline, CDR1 SGHTA and CDR2 FQGNSA. The CDR3 has 17 amino acids.

The rearrangement uses TRBV5-1 and TRBJ1-2, with TRBD1 as a possible D gene (6 bases). The germline gives CDR1 SGHRS, CDR2 YFSETQ. The V end was cut by 0 bases, the J end by 6 bases, with 12 bases between. The CDR3 extends over 14 amino acids. This chain's CDR3 is CASSLDTGRNGYTF. CDR3 bases: TGCGCCAGCAGCTTGGATACAGGGAGAAATGGCTACACCTTC.

The rearrangement links TRBV29-1 to TRBJ1-2, with D possibly being TRBD1 (6 bases). Trimming pared 4 bases from V and 4 bases from J, leaving 16 bases between. The CDR3 sequence is 14 residues long. Germline V CDR1 and CDR2: SQVTM, ANQGSEA. CDR3 sequence: CSVAQQGFVYGYTF. DNA of the CDR3: TGCAGCGTTGCGCAGCAGGGGTTCGTCTATGGCTACACCTTC.

J is TRBJ1-5 and V is TRBV9, with 7 bases identical to TRBD1. Germline-derived CDR1 and CDR2 are SGDLS and YYNGEE. Trimming removed 4 bases from V and 7 bases from J; junction bases left unmatched: 11. The CDR3 length is 15 residues. CDR3 sequence (DNA): TGTGCCAGCAGCCCACGGGCTGGGGACAGCCAGCCCCAGCATTTT. Translated: CASSPRAGDSQPQHF.

The chain uses TRBV10-3 and TRBJ2-7; 12 bases are a match to TRBD1. CDR3 length equals 15 residues. In germline, CDR1 is ENHRY, CDR2 SYGVKD. The trim removed 6 bases at V and 3 bases at J, leaving 6 bases unmatched. Here the CDR3 DNA reads TGTGCCATCAGCGTGGGGACAGGGGGCTTCTACGAGCAGTACTTC. Protein: CAISVGTGGFYEQYF.

This chain uses TRBV11-1 with TRBJ2-7, with D unresolved. Trimming shortened V by 10 bases and J by 9 bases, and 10 bases separated the two germline ends. Germline V CDR1 and CDR2: SGHAT, FQDESV (reference sequence). CDR3 length equals 9 residues. The chain's CDR3 is CATINGQYV. CDR3 DNA: TGTGCCACCATAAATGGGCAGTACGTC.

The chain is built from TRBV16 and TRBJ1-2; 9 bases agree with TRBD1. The CDR3 is 13 residues long. The germline V gene encodes CDR1 KGHSY and CDR2 FQNENV. V shed 4 bases and J 5 bases; nucleotides not matched to a gene: 2. The CDR3 sequence is CASSLGQGYGYTF. As DNA, the CDR3 is TGTGCCAGCAGCCTAGGACAGGGGTATGGCTACACCTTC.

The chain combines TRBV9 with TRBJ2-1, with 9 bases matching TRBD2. The CDR3 runs to 16 residues. Germline CDR1 SGDLS, CDR2 YYNGEE. The trim removed 4 bases at V and 5 bases at J, leaving 10 bases unmatched. DNA for the CDR3: TGTGCCAGCAGCCCCCTGGGGCGGGAGGGGGACAATGAGCAGTTCTTC. Translated, it gives CASSPLGREGDNEQFF.

This sequence joins TRBV7-2 and TRBJ2-1; 9 nucleotides line up with TRBD2. The J segment lost 8 bases and the V segment lost 4 bases, leaving 12 bases of the junction unmatched. The CDR3 extends over 16 amino acids. CDR1 and CDR2 (germline): SGHTA, FQGNSA. In nucleotides, the CDR3 is TGTGCCAGCAGCTACGGTTGGGGACTAGCTTTGGATGAGCAGTTCTTC. Encoded protein: CASSYGWGLALDEQFF.

The genes are TRBV19 and TRBJ1-4; 9 nucleotides agree with TRBD1. This CDR3 has 11 residues. CDR1 is LNHDA, CDR2 SQIVND, per germline (reference sequence). Losses at the gene ends were 10 bases for V and 11 bases for J; bases not matched to a gene: 5. This CDR3 is CATRQGEKLFF. The CDR3 nucleotides read TGTGCCACTAGACAGGGGGAGAAACTGTTTTTT.

V and J are TRBV19 and TRBJ2-7; 13 bases map to TRBD2. Per germline, CDR1 LNHDA and CDR2 SQIVND (reference sequence). This CDR3 is 17 amino acids long. With V trimmed by 2 bases and J by 7 bases, 11 bases remained unmatched. CDR3 in amino acids: CASSIRSGLAGEVEQYV. The DNA for the CDR3 is TGTGCCAGTAGTATAAGATCCGGACTAGCGGGAGAAGTTGAGCAGTACGTC.

The chain has TRBV15 and TRBJ1-4; perhaps TRBD1 as D (6 bases). This CDR3 spans 15 amino acids. Trimming shortened V by 0 bases and J by 5 bases, and 10 bases separated the two germline ends. Germline CDR1 reads LNHNV; CDR2 reads YYDKDF (reference sequence). The CDR3 reads CATSRDPGENEKLFF. The CDR3, as DNA: TGTGCCACCAGCAGAGACCCAGGGGAAAATGAAAAACTGTTTTTT.

The genes are TRBV4-3 and TRBJ2-3; 9 bases align to TRBD2. The germline gives CDR1 LGHNA, CDR2 YSLEER. V gave up 4 bases and J gave up 0 bases; unmatched junction bases: 11. The CDR3 is 18 amino acids. The chain's CDR3 is CASSPKITAGGSTDTQYF. For the CDR3, the DNA is TGCGCCAGCAGCCCCAAAATCACGGCGGGAGGGAGCACAGATACGCAGTATTTT.

This clone is medium-sized (0.01 to 0.1%) by share. This specimen includes other DNA sequences encoding the same CDR3. The CDR3 reads CASSLGGRTYEQYF. The CDR3 nucleotides are TGTGCCAGCAGCTTGGGCGGGAGAACCTACGAGCAGTACTTC. The gene calls are TRBV7-2 and TRBJ2-7; 7 bases are a match to TRBD2. CDR1 is SGHTA and CDR2 is FQGNSA in the germline V gene. The CDR3 has 14 amino acids. Trimming removed 3 bases from V and 2 bases from J; junction bases left unmatched: 4.

This clone has only a few counts. The CDR3 loop reads CASSKGGGLRCHV. The CDR3 DNA sequence: TGTGCCAGCAGCAAAGGGGGTGGACTCCGGTGTCACGTC. J is TRBJ2-7 and V is TRBV21-1; TRBD2 was called by the table and not checked on the DNA. TRBV21-1 is assigned pseudogene status. The CDR3 is 13 amino acids.

The chain has TRBV6-5 and TRBJ1-2; unclear D gene. Between the trimmed V and J ends, which lost 7 bases and 6 bases, there was a span of 21 bases. CDR3 length: 15 amino acids. Looked up from germline, CDR1 is MNHEY and CDR2 is SVGAGI. CDR3 region: CASTPLGAWGDGYTF. The CDR3 DNA reads as TGTGCCAGCACCCCGTTGGGAGCGTGGGGTGATGGCTACACCTTC.

This clone is a singleton in its sample. V is TRBV5-1 and J is TRBJ2-1; D perhaps matches TRBD1 (6 bases). V lost 4 bases and J lost 1, with 6 bases in between. This CDR3 has 13 residues. Germline CDR1 reads SGHRS; CDR2 reads YFSETQ. CDR3 in DNA: TGCGCCAGCAGCGGACAGTCCTACAATGAGCAGTTCTTC. Translating it yields CASSGQSYNEQFF.

The J gene is TRBJ2-7, the V gene TRBV11-3, with a possible D match to TRBD2 (6 bases). Trimming left V 8 bases short and J 4 bases short, with 15 bases between. Germline CDR1 and CDR2: SGHNT and YENEEA. The CDR3 is made up of 13 amino acids. In DNA form, the CDR3 reads TGTGCCAGCGGCAAGGAGGGAATTTACGAGCAGTACGTC. Its translation is CASGKEGIYEQYV.

This clone has just a few counts. The V call is TRBV7-6, the J call TRBJ2-6, with 13 bases identical to TRBD2. The V gene's germline CDR1 is SGHVS and CDR2 FNYEAQ. V dropped 4 bases and J dropped 1; count of bases not matched to a gene: 7. This CDR3 has 19 amino acids. The CDR3 loop reads CASSSVRTSGRSGANVLTF. The DNA of the CDR3 is TGTGCCAGCAGCTCTGTTCGGACTAGCGGGAGATCTGGGGCCAACGTCCTGACTTTC.

The CDR3 bases are TGCAGCGTTCCGGTAGGCGGCCTGGGCTACACCTTC. It translates to CSVPVGGLGYTF. The J gene is TRBJ1-2, the V gene TRBV29-1; D gene uncertain. Trimming cost V 5 bases and J 8 bases, with 15 bases left between them. The CDR3 is 12 amino acids. Germline V gene data show CDR1 as SQVTM and CDR2 as ANQGSEA.

The chain is built from TRBV14 and TRBJ2-2, with a tentative D call TRBD2 (5 bases). V was trimmed by 4 bases and J by 7 bases, leaving 7 bases between them. The CDR3 consists of 12 residues. Per germline, CDR1 SGHDN and CDR2 FVKESK. The CDR3 protein is CASSRGYGELFF. In DNA, the CDR3 is TGTGCCAGCAGCCGAGGGTACGGGGAGCTGTTTTTT.

The chain joins TRBV9 to TRBJ1-2; D may be TRBD1 (5 bases). The V end lost 5 bases, the J end lost 3 bases, and 14 bases lay between the germline ends. From germline, CDR1 is SGDLS and CDR2 YYNGEE. This CDR3 is built from 14 residues. CDR3 in DNA: TGTGCCAGCAGTATAAACAGGAATTACTATGGCTACACCTTC. Amino acid sequence: CASSINRNYYGYTF.

J is TRBJ1-4 and V is TRBV19; 8 nucleotides align to TRBD1. CDR1 and CDR2 from the germline V gene are LNHDA and SQIVND (reference sequence). The CDR3 runs 15 residues. With V trimmed by 4 bases and J by 7 bases, 8 bases remained unmatched. The CDR3 spells CASSTPGGIAEKLFF. For the CDR3, the DNA is TGTGCCAGTAGTACCCCAGGGGGCATAGCTGAAAAACTGTTTTTT.

J is TRBJ2-6 and V is TRBV4-3; no firm D call. V lost 0 bases, J lost 0 bases, and 15 bases lay in between. CDR1 LGHNA and CDR2 YSLEER come from the germline V gene. The CDR3 sequence is 19 residues long. The CDR3 nucleotides read TGCGCCAGCAGCCAAGATGGGCAGGCTGCTTACTCTGGGGCCAACGTCCTGACTTTC. Residues: CASSQDGQAAYSGANVLTF.